This TCR beta chain came from a study of T-cell memory formation after mild COVID-19. For the study at large: Largely donor-specific sequence clusters came from a couple of donors.

The CDR3 sequence is 15 residues long. The germline V gene has CDR1 KGHDR and CDR2 SFDVKD. The V end lost 5 bases, the J end lost 1 base, and 12 bases lay between the germline ends. In its sample, this clonotype was seen a few times. Its cognate antigen is unknown. Libraries for TCRalpha and TCRbeta carried sample barcodes and unique molecular identifiers via 5'RACE. TCRdb reprocessed the 5' RACE reads via MiXCR and lists one record per CDR3 protein. The repertoire holds about 290,000 distinct CDR3 sequences, with about 15% as singletons. Study-level results: The study found contracting CD4+ clones mainly in CM and EM and contracting CD8+ clones in EMRA. A subset of responding clones appeared in pre-infection memory, suggesting cross-reactive memory joined.

Input material: PBMCs or a T cell subset sorted from them (not recorded which). V is TRBV24-1 and J is TRBJ2-3; maybe TRBD1 (6 bases). This sequence was found in a man between 18 and 29 years old who had mild COVID-19 (a few samples of this study predate the infection). Cell type and time point are not known. As DNA, the CDR3 is TGTGCCACCAGTGCAGGGGAAATGGGCACAGATACGCAGTATTTT. It specifies CATSAGEMGTDTQYF.